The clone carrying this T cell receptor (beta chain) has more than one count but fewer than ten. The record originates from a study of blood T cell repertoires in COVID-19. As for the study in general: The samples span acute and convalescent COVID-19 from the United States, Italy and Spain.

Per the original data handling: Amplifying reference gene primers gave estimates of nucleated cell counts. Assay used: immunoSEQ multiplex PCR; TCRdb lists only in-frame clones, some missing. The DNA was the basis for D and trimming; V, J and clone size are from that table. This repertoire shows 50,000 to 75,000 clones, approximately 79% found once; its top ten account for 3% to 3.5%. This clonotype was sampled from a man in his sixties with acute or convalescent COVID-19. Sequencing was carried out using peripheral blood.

CDR3 nucleotides: TGCAGGGGGGCGGGAGAGACCCAGTACTTC. This sequence encodes CRGAGETQYF. The chain has TRBV20-1 and TRBJ2-5; weak D call: TRBD1 (6 bases). Germline-derived CDR1 and CDR2 are DFQATT and SNEGSKA (reference sequence). The CDR3 loop spans 10 amino acids.